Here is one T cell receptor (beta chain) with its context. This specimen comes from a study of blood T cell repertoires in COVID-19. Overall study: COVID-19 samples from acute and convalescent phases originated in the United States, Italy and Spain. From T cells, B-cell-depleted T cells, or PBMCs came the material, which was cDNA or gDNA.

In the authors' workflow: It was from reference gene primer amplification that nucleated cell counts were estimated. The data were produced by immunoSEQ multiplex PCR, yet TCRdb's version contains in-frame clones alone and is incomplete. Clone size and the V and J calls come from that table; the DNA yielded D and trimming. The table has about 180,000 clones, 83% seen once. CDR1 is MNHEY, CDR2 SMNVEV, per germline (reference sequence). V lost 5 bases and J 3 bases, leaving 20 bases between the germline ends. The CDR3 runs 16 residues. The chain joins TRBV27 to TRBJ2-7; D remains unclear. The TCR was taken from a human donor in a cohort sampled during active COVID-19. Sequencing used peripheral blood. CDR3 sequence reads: CASSPANQAPYYEQYF. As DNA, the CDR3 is TGTGCCAGCAGTCCCGCAAACCAGGCCCCCTACTACGAGCAGTACTTC.